The 3 T cell receptor beta chains given below trace back to one sample, sequenced in a study of a mutant IDH1 vaccine in newly diagnosed glioma. Time point: week 23, last vaccination. Mutant IDH1 20-mer peptide, at 300 ug, made up each vaccine dose, with topical imiquimod. Their antigens remain unidentified. Assay: immunoSEQ multiplex PCR; the TCRdb copy retains only in-frame clones and omits some. The sample shows tens of thousands of clones, approximately 89% of them seen only once. Source: PBMCs, taken from a glioma patient whose treatment included an IDH1 peptide vaccine. The receptors were gathered from a man aged 45-60 years with glioma.

V is TRBV6-5 and J is TRBJ2-7, with TRBD1 matching 10 bases. The CDR3 has 16 amino acids. J gave up 5 bases and V 4 bases, and 11 bases lay outside the gene matches. Germline V gives CDR1 MNHEY, CDR2 SVGAGI. Here the CDR3 reads CASSFQLTGGNDEQYF. In nucleotides, the CDR3 is TGTGCCAGCAGTTTCCAACTGACAGGGGGCAACGACGAGCAGTACTTC.

The CDR3 is CASSSSTRNYGYTF. CDR3 sequence (DNA): TGTGCCAGCAGTTCTTCCACGCGCAACTATGGCTACACCTTC. This chain uses TRBV27 with TRBJ1-2, with D unresolved. Germline CDR1 and CDR2: MNHEY and SMNVEV (reference sequence). The CDR3 contains 14 residues. V lost 4 bases, J lost 2 bases, and 11 bases lay in between.

The J gene is TRBJ2-5, the V gene TRBV27, with a tentative D call TRBD2 (6 bases). The CDR3 loop spans 14 amino acids. Germline CDR1 reads MNHEY; CDR2 reads SMNVEV (reference sequence). V was trimmed by 6 bases and J by 5 bases, leaving 16 bases between them. CDR3 nucleotide sequence: TGTGCCAGCAGCCGACTAGATCGCTACGAGACCCAGTACTTC. Translation gives CASSRLDRYETQYF.